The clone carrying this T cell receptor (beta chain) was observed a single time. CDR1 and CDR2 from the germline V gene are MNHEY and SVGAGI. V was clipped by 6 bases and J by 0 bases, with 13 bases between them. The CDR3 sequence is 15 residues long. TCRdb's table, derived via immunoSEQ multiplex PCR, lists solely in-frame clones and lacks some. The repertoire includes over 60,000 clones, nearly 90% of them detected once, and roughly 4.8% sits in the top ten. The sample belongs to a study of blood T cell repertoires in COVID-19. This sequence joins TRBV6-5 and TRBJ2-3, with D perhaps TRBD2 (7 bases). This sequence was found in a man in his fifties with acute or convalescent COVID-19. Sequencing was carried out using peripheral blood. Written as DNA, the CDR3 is TGTGCCAGCAGGGGGCGGGGGCCTAGCACAGATACGCAGTATTTT. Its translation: CASRGRGPSTDTQYF.